The rows below give T cell receptor beta chains drawn from one sample of a study of patients and donors after allogeneic stem cell transplantation. TCRdb reanalysed the RT-PCR reads using MiXCR and keeps one entry per CDR3 protein. The sample yields tens of thousands of distinct CDR3 sequences, 40% to 60% seen once. Specimen: blood, either unsorted or a sorted T cell fraction (not recorded which). The receptors derive from a human donor who was either an allogeneic HSCT recipient or a stem cell or donor lymphocyte infusion donor (not recorded which). It is not recorded whose cells these are; they may come from a transplant donor. CDR3s include the opening cysteine and the closing phenylalanine or tryptophan. A D gene is named only where the DNA matches it firmly. The size of a clone is reported for some rows only, either as once, few or many, or as a class for expanded clones.

clone_size: few
d_call: -
j_call: TRBJ2-1
v_call: TRBV5-1
cdr3_aa: CASSLSFTDEQFF
cdr3_nt: TGCGCCAGCAGCTTGTCATTCACCGATGAGCAGTTCTTC

clone_size: few
d_call: -
j_call: TRBJ1-2
v_call: TRBV12-3/TRBV12-4
cdr3_aa: CASSSNTEGYTF
cdr3_nt: TGTGCCAGCAGTTCAAACACGGAGGGCTACACCTTC

clone_size: -
d_call: -
j_call: TRBJ1-1
v_call: TRBV12-3/TRBV12-4
cdr3_aa: CASNSRVRQLNTEAFF
cdr3_nt: TGTGCCAGCAACTCTCGCGTTCGGCAGCTAAACACTGAAGCTTTCTTT

clone_size: -
d_call: -
j_call: TRBJ1-6
v_call: TRBV7-3
cdr3_aa: CASSLTGSSPLHF
cdr3_nt: TGTGCCAGCAGCTTAACCGGCAGCTCACCCCTCCACTTT

clone_size: few
d_call: -
j_call: TRBJ1-6
v_call: TRBV29-1
cdr3_aa: CSVAPDSNSPLHF
cdr3_nt: TGCAGCGTCGCACCGGACAGCAATTCACCCCTCCACTTT

clone_size: few
d_call: -
j_call: TRBJ1-2
v_call: TRBV12-3/TRBV12-4
cdr3_aa: CASSTTDRPIYGYTF
cdr3_nt: TGTGCCAGCAGTACCACGGACAGACCGATCTATGGCTACACCTTC

clone_size: -
d_call: -
j_call: TRBJ1-1
v_call: TRBV7-2
cdr3_aa: CASSLYRGEAFF
cdr3_nt: TGTGCCAGCAGCCTCTACCGTGGTGAAGCTTTCTTT

clone_size: -
d_call: -
j_call: TRBJ2-1
v_call: TRBV10-3
cdr3_aa: CAISAYSGSSYNEQFF
cdr3_nt: TGTGCCATCAGTGCATATAGCGGAAGCTCCTACAATGAGCAGTTCTTC

clone_size: -
d_call: TRBD2
j_call: TRBJ2-1
v_call: TRBV4-3
cdr3_aa: CASSQRLAIVYNEQFF
cdr3_nt: TGCGCCAGCAGCCAGCGACTAGCGATCGTTTACAATGAGCAGTTCTTC

clone_size: -
d_call: -
j_call: TRBJ1-1
v_call: TRBV7-3
cdr3_aa: CASSLTSRDTEAFF
cdr3_nt: TGTGCCAGCAGCTTAACTTCCAGGGATACTGAAGCTTTCTTT

clone_size: -
d_call: -
j_call: TRBJ2-2
v_call: TRBV20-1
cdr3_aa: CSAGPPNTGELFF
cdr3_nt: TGCAGTGCGGGGCCTCCCAACACCGGGGAGCTGTTTTTT

clone_size: -
d_call: TRBD2
j_call: TRBJ2-1
v_call: TRBV12-3/TRBV12-4
cdr3_aa: CASSPGGREYSYNEQFF
cdr3_nt: TGTGCCAGCAGCCCCGGCGGGCGGGAGTACTCCTACAATGAGCAGTTCTTC

clone_size: -
d_call: TRBD2
j_call: TRBJ2-5
v_call: TRBV10-3
cdr3_aa: CAISSTSGDLGTQYF
cdr3_nt: TGTGCCATCAGTTCAACTAGCGGGGACCTTGGGACCCAGTACTTC

clone_size: few
d_call: -
j_call: TRBJ2-5
v_call: TRBV5-1
cdr3_aa: CASNTGLETQYF
cdr3_nt: TGCGCCAGCAACACAGGGTTAGAGACCCAGTACTTC

clone_size: few
d_call: TRBD1
j_call: TRBJ1-5
v_call: TRBV10-2
cdr3_aa: CASTDRSNQPQHF
cdr3_nt: TGCGCCAGCACGGACAGGTCCAATCAGCCCCAGCATTTT

clone_size: -
d_call: -
j_call: TRBJ2-6
v_call: TRBV27
cdr3_aa: CASSLGQYFTSGANVLTF
cdr3_nt: TGTGCCAGCAGTTTAGGACAGTATTTCACCTCTGGGGCCAACGTCCTGACTTTC

clone_size: -
d_call: -
j_call: TRBJ1-5
v_call: TRBV24-1
cdr3_aa: CATSDSDYSNQPQHF
cdr3_nt: TGTGCCACCAGTGATTCGGATTATAGCAATCAGCCCCAGCATTTT

clone_size: -
d_call: -
j_call: TRBJ2-1
v_call: TRBV4-2
cdr3_aa: CASSQVRVSSYNEQFF
cdr3_nt: TGTGCCAGCAGCCAAGTCAGGGTCAGCTCCTACAATGAGCAGTTCTTC

clone_size: many
d_call: TRBD1
j_call: TRBJ1-5
v_call: TRBV19
cdr3_aa: CATGQGARQPQHF
cdr3_nt: TGTGCCACTGGGCAGGGGGCAAGGCAGCCCCAGCATTTT

clone_size: -
d_call: -
j_call: TRBJ1-1
v_call: TRBV12-3/TRBV12-4
cdr3_aa: CATKGDQITVRGTEAFF
cdr3_nt: TGTGCCACCAAAGGCGACCAAATAACAGTAAGGGGCACTGAAGCTTTCTTT

clone_size: -
d_call: TRBD2
j_call: TRBJ2-7
v_call: TRBV28
cdr3_aa: CASSSRTSTNYEQYF
cdr3_nt: TGTGCCAGCAGTTCTCGGACTAGCACCAACTACGAGCAGTACTTC

clone_size: few
d_call: -
j_call: TRBJ1-2
v_call: TRBV4-3
cdr3_aa: CASSQRGVVNYGYTF
cdr3_nt: TGCGCCAGCAGCCAAAGAGGAGTTGTTAACTATGGCTACACCTTC

clone_size: few
d_call: -
j_call: TRBJ1-2
v_call: TRBV18
cdr3_aa: CASSPGNGYTF
cdr3_nt: TGTGCCAGCTCACCAGGGAACGGCTACACCTTC

clone_size: few
d_call: -
j_call: TRBJ1-5
v_call: TRBV5-6
cdr3_aa: CASSLSDQPQHF
cdr3_nt: TGTGCCAGCAGCTTGTCCGATCAGCCCCAGCATTTT

clone_size: -
d_call: -
j_call: TRBJ1-3
v_call: TRBV28
cdr3_aa: CASTYLGNTIYF
cdr3_nt: TGTGCCAGCACTTATCTTGGAAACACCATATATTTT

clone_size: -
d_call: TRBD1
j_call: TRBJ1-6
v_call: TRBV4-1
cdr3_aa: CASSQDGTGNSPLHF
cdr3_nt: TGCGCCAGCAGCCAAGATGGGACAGGGAATTCACCCCTCCACTTT

clone_size: -
d_call: TRBD1
j_call: TRBJ1-2
v_call: TRBV18
cdr3_aa: CASSRSGQGMSGYTF
cdr3_nt: TGTGCCAGCTCACGATCGGGACAGGGGATGAGCGGCTACACCTTC

clone_size: -
d_call: -
j_call: TRBJ1-1
v_call: TRBV5-5
cdr3_aa: CASSSGGSWATEAFF
cdr3_nt: TGTGCCAGCAGCTCCGGTGGCAGTTGGGCCACTGAAGCTTTCTTT